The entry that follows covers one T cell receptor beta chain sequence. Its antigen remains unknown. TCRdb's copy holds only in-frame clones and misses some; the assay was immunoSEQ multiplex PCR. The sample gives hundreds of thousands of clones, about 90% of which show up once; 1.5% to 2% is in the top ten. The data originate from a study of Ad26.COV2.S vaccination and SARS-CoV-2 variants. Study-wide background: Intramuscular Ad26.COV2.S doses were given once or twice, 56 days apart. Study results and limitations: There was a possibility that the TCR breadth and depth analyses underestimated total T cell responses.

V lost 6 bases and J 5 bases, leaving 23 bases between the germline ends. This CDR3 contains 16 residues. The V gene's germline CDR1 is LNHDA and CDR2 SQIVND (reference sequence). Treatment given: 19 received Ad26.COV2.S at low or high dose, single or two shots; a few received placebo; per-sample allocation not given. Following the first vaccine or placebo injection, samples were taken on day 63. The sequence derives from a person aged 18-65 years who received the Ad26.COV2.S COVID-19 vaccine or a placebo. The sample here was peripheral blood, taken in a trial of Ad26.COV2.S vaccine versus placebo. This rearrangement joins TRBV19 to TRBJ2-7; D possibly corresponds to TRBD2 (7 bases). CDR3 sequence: CASREGGPGSGDEQYF. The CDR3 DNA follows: TGTGCCAGTAGGGAGGGGGGGCCTGGTTCCGGTGACGAGCAGTACTTC.